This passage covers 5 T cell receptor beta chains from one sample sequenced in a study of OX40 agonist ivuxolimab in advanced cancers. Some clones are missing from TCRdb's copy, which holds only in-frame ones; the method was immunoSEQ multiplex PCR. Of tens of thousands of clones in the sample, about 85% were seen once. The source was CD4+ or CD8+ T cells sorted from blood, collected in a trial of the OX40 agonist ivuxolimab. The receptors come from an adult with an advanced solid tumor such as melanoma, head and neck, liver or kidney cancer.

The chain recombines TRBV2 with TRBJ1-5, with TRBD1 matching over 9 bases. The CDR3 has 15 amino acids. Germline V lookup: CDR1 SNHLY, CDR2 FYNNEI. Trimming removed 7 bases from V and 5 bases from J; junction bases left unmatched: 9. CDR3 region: CASNRDRAGDQPQHF. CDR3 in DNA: TGTGCCAGCAACCGGGACAGGGCGGGCGATCAGCCCCAGCATTTT.

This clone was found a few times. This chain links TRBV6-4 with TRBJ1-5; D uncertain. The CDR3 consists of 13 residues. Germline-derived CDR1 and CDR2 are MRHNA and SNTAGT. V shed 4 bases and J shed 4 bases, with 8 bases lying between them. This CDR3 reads CASSVQENQPQHF. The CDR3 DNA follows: TGTGCCAGCAGTGTTCAGGAGAATCAGCCCCAGCATTTT.

CDR3 amino acids: CASSVEASGTTDTQYF. CDR3 DNA sequence: TGTGCCAGCAGCGTCGAGGCTAGCGGAACCACAGATACGCAGTATTTT. The V gene is TRBV9, the J gene TRBJ2-3; 7 bases are a match to TRBD2. CDR1 SGDLS and CDR2 YYNGEE come from the germline V gene. V trimming: 2 bases; J trimming: 2 bases; junction bases outside the gene matches: 8. The CDR3 contains 16 residues.

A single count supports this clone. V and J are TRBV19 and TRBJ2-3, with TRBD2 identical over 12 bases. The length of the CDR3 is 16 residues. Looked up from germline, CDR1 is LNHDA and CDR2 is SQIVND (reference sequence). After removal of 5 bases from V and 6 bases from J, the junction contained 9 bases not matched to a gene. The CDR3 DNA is TGTGCCAGTAGTGACGATCTAGCGGGAGGGCCTGATACGCAGTATTTT. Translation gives CASSDDLAGGPDTQYF. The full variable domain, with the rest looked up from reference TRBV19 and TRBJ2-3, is DGGITQSPKYLFRKEGQNVTLSCEQNLNHDAMYWYRQDPGQGLRLIYYSQIVNDFQKGDIAEGYSVSREKKESFPLTVTSAQKNPTAFYLCASSDDLAGGPDTQYFGPGTRLTVL.

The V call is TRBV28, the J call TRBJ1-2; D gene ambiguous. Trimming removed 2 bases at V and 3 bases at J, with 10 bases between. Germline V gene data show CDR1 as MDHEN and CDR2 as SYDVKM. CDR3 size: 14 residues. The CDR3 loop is CASSLREAYYGYTF. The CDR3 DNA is TGTGCCAGCAGTTTAAGAGAAGCCTACTATGGCTACACCTTC.